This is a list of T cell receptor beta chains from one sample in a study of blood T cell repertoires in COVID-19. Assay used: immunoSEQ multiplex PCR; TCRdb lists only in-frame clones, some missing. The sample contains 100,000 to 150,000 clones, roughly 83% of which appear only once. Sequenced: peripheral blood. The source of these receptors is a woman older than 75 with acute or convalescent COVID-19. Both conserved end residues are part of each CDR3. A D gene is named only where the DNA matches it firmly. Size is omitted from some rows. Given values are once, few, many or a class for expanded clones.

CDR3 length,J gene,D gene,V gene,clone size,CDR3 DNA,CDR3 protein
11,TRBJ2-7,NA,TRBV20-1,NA,TGCAGTGCGGCCAGCTCCTACGAGCAGTACTTC,CSAASSYEQYF
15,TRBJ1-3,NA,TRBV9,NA,TGTGCCAGCAGCGCCGCAGGCCACCCTGGAAACACCATATATTTT,CASSAAGHPGNTIYF
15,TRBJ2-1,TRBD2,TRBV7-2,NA,TGTGCCAGCAGCATTAGCGGGACTCCCTACAATGAGCAGTTCTTC,CASSISGTPYNEQFF
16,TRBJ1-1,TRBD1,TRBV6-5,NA,TGTGCCAGCAGTTACCGCAAACAGGGGGCCAAGACTGAAGCTTTCTTT,CASSYRKQGAKTEAFF
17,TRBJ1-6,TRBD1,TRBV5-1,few,TGCGCCAGCAGCTTACGTTGGACAGGGGACGGAGGCTCACCCCTCCACTTT,CASSLRWTGDGGSPLHF
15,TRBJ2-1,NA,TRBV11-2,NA,TGTGCCAGCACCACTGAGCGGGCTGCCTACAATGAGCAGTTCTTC,CASTTERAAYNEQFF
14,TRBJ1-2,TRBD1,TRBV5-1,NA,TGCGCCAGCAGCTTAAACAGGGGGCGGGATGGCTACACCTTC,CASSLNRGRDGYTF
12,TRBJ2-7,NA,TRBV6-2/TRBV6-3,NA,TGTGCCAGCAGTTACAGGGGTTACGAGCAGTACTTC,CASSYRGYEQYF
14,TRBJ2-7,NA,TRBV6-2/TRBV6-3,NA,TGTGCCAGCAGTTACTCCTCCCAGGACTACGAGCAGTACTTC,CASSYSSQDYEQYF
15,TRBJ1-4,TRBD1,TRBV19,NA,TGTGCCAGTAGTAAACTCCGGGACAGGGATGAAAAACTGTTTTTT,CASSKLRDRDEKLFF
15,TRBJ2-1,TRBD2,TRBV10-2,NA,TGCGCCAGCAGTGAAACTAGCGGGAGATATAGTGAGCAGTTCTTC,CASSETSGRYSEQFF
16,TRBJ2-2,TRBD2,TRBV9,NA,TGTGCCAGCAGCGGATCTAGCGGGGCGAACACCGGGGAGCTGTTTTTT,CASSGSSGANTGELFF
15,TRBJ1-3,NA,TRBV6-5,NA,TGTGCCAGCAGGGGGACAAAACACTCTGGAAACACCATATATTTT,CASRGTKHSGNTIYF
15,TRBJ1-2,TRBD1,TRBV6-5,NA,TGTGCCAGCCTTCCGGACAGGGGAAGAAACTATGGCTACACCTTC,CASLPDRGRNYGYTF
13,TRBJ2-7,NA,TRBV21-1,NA,TGTGCCAGCACCCTGACTCCCACTTACGAGCAGTACTTC,CASTLTPTYEQYF
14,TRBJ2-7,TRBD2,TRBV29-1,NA,TGCAGCGTTGTGAAGGGGGGCCGGGAGGGCGAGCAGTACTTC,CSVVKGGREGEQYF
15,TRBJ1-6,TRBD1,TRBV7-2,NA,TGTGCCAGCAGCGAGACAGGGGAGGATAATTCACCCCTCCACTTT,CASSETGEDNSPLHF
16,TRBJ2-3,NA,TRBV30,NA,TGTGCCTGGAGTGTAATCCGAGACAGCCACACAGATACGCAGTATTTT,CAWSVIRDSHTDTQYF
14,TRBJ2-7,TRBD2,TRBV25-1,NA,TGTGCCAGCAGTGAACTAGCGGGGGGCAACGAGCAGTACTTC,CASSELAGGNEQYF
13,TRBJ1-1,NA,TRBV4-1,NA,TGCGCCAGCAGCCAAGTTGGGCAGGTTGAAGCTTTCTTT,CASSQVGQVEAFF
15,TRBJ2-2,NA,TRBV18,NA,TGTGCCAGCTCACCAGGGGCAGGACACACCGGGGAGCTGTTTTTT,CASSPGAGHTGELFF
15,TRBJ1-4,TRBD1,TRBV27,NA,TGTGCCAGCAGTTTGACCGGGACAGGGAGGGAAAAACTGTTTTTT,CASSLTGTGREKLFF
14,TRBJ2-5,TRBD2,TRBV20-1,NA,TGCAGTGCTAGTGCTAGCGGTTACCAAGAGACCCAGTACTTC,CSASASGYQETQYF
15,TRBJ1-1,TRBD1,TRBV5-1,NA,TGCGCCAGCAGCCCGTTACAGGGGGGCAGCACTGAAGCTTTCTTT,CASSPLQGGSTEAFF
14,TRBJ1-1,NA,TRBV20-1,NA,TGCAGTGCTAGTAGTACAGCAGCGAACACTGAAGCTTTCTTT,CSASSTAANTEAFF
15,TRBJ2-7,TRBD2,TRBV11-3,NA,TGTGCCAGCAGCTTCGGTGGCGGGAGAGGGCACGAGCAGTACTTC,CASSFGGGRGHEQYF
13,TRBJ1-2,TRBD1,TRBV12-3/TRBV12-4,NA,TGTGCCAGCAGACTGGGACAGGCTGGTGGCTACACCTTC,CASRLGQAGGYTF
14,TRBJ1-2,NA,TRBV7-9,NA,TGTGCCAGCAGTATTTCGGGGGTCAGCTATGGCTACACCTTC,CASSISGVSYGYTF
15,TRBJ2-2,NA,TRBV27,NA,TGTGCCAGCAGTCCCCGCAGAACAAACACCGGGGAGCTGTTTTTT,CASSPRRTNTGELFF
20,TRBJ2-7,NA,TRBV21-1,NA,TGTGCCAGCAGCAAAGTTGGGGTAGCGGGAGTCCTAAGTGTGTCCTACGAGCAGTACTTC,CASSKVGVAGVLSVSYEQYF
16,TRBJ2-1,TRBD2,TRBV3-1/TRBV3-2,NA,TGTGCCAGCAGCCAACGGACTAGCGGGAGGAGTGATGAGCAGTTCTTC,CASSQRTSGRSDEQFF
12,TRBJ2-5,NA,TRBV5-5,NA,TGTGCCAGCAGCCGGCAGGGTGAGACCCAGTACTTC,CASSRQGETQYF
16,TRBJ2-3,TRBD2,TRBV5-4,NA,TGTGCCAGCAGCTTGGCCGGGGGGAGCGGCACAGATACGCAGTATTTT,CASSLAGGSGTDTQYF
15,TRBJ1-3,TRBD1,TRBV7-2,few,TGTGCCAGCAGCGCACAGGGGGGTTCTGGAAACACCATATATTTT,CASSAQGGSGNTIYF
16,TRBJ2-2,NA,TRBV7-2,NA,TGTGCCAGCAGCTTAGCCAGGGGAGCGAACACCGGGGAGCTGTTTTTT,CASSLARGANTGELFF
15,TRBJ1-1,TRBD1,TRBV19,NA,TGTGCCAGTAGTACGCGACAGGGTTCCGGCTGGGAAGCTTTCTTT,CASSTRQGSGWEAFF
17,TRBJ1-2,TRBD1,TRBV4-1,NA,TGCGCCAGCAGCCAAATCTCGGGACAGGGAAGTAACTATGGCTACACCTTC,CASSQISGQGSNYGYTF
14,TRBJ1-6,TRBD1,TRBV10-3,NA,TGTGCCATCAGTGAGTGGGGACAGGGTTCACCCCTCCACTTT,CAISEWGQGSPLHF
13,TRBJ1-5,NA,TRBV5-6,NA,TGTGCCAGCAGCTCCGGAGCGGGTCAGCCCCAGCATTTT,CASSSGAGQPQHF
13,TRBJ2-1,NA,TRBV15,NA,TGTGCCACCAGCAGAGATGTCAGCAATGAGCAGTTCTTC,CATSRDVSNEQFF
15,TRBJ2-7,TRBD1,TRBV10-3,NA,TGTGCCATCAGTGAGCCTGGGACAGGGGAGAGTAAAGGGTACTTC,CAISEPGTGESKGYF
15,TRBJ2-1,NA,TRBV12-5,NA,TGTGCTAGTGGCCCCGGACACAAAGCCTACAATGAGCAGTTCTTC,CASGPGHKAYNEQFF
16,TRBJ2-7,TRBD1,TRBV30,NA,TGTGCCTGGAGTGTACGAAGGACAGGGCTTGACTACGAGCAGTACTTC,CAWSVRRTGLDYEQYF
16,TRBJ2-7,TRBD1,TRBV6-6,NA,TGTGCCAGCAGTTTGGACAGGGCATTAGGTCCCTACGAGCAGTACTTC,CASSLDRALGPYEQYF
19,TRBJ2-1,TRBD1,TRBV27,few,TGTGCCAGCAGTTTATCATCCCCCCAGGGGGCGACCATGTACAATGAGCAGTTCTTC,CASSLSSPQGATMYNEQFF
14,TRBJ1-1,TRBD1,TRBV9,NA,TGTGCCAGCAGCCCCGGGACAGGGGTCACTGAAGCTTTCTTT,CASSPGTGVTEAFF
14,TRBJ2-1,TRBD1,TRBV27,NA,TGTGCCAGCAGGGACAGGGGCTCCTACAATGAGCAGTTCTTC,CASRDRGSYNEQFF
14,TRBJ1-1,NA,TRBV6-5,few,TGTGCCAGCAGTTACCCGGGGGGTGGCACTGAAGCTTTCTTT,CASSYPGGGTEAFF
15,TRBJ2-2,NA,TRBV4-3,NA,TGCGCCAGCAGCCAATCAGGGTTCGCCACCGGGGAGCTGTTTTTT,CASSQSGFATGELFF
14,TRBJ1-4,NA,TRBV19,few,TGTGCCAGTAGACAGGGCGCCGTTGGTGAAAAACTGTTTTTT,CASRQGAVGEKLFF
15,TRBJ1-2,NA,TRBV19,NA,TGTGCCAGTAGTATTGGCACTCAGGGGTACTATGGCTACACCTTC,CASSIGTQGYYGYTF